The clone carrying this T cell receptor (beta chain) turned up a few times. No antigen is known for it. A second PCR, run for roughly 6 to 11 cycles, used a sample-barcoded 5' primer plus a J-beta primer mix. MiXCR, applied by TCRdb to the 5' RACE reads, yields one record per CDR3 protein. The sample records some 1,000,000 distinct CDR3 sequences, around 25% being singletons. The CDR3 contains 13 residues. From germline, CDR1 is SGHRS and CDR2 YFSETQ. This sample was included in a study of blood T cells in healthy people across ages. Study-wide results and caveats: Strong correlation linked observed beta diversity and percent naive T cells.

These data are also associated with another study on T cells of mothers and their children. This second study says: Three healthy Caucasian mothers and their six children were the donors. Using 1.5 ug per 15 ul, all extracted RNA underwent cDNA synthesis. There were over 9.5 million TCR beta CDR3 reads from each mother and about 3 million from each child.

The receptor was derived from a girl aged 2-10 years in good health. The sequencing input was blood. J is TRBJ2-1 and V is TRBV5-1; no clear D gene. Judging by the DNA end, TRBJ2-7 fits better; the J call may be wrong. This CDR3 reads CASSHYSPYEQYF. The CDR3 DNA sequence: TGCGCCAGCAGCCATTATTCCCCGTACGAGCAGTACTTC.